The clone carrying this T cell receptor (beta chain) was seen repeatedly, ten times or more. Its target is not known. TCRdb used MiXCR to reprocess the 5' RACE reads, holding one entry per CDR3 protein. This table holds more than 35,000 distinct CDR3 sequences, roughly 3% found once. This specimen comes from a study of neurological immune-mediated disorders. Study-wide results and limits: The phylogenetic placement of 18 of 34 multiple sclerosis patients' repertoires in one related-CDR3 cluster constitutes a possible signature. Private repertoires in all groups were suggested by the absence of shared CDR3 amino acid sequences among expanded clones across subjects. HTLV-1-associated myelopathy displayed the greatest TCR clonal expansion, and multiple sclerosis exhibited the smallest, lower than that of healthy controls.

Germline CDR1 reads SEHNR; CDR2 reads FQNEAQ (reference sequence). This CDR3 region has 14 residues. Trimming took off 3 bases at V and 2 bases at J, with 9 bases between the two ends. The chain links TRBV7-9 to TRBJ2-3; D might be TRBD2 (6 bases). Sequencing input: PBMCs. The TCR comes from a woman aged 45-60 years with multiple sclerosis. The CDR3 nucleotides read TGTGCCAGCAGCTTTGGCGGGAACACAGATACGCAGTATTTT. Translation gives CASSFGGNTDTQYF.